This T cell receptor beta chain emerged from a study of blood T cell repertoires in COVID-19. Libraries were prepared by immunoSEQ multiplex PCR; TCRdb keeps only in-frame clonotypes and omits some of them. The sample lists over 350,000 clones; approximately 90% were seen once. J lost 4 bases, V lost 2 bases, and 11 bases had no gene match. The CDR3 has 16 residues. The germline V gene has CDR1 SGHAT and CDR2 FQDESV (reference sequence). The sequencing sample was made of PBMCs or T cells enriched from blood (not recorded which). The chain employs TRBV11-1 and TRBJ2-7; 7 bases agree with TRBD1. The receptor comes from a woman in her twenties or thirties with acute COVID-19. The CDR3 protein is CASSLPRQGPSYEQYF. The CDR3 DNA is TGTGCCAGCAGCTTACCCCGACAGGGCCCCTCGTACGAGCAGTACTTC.